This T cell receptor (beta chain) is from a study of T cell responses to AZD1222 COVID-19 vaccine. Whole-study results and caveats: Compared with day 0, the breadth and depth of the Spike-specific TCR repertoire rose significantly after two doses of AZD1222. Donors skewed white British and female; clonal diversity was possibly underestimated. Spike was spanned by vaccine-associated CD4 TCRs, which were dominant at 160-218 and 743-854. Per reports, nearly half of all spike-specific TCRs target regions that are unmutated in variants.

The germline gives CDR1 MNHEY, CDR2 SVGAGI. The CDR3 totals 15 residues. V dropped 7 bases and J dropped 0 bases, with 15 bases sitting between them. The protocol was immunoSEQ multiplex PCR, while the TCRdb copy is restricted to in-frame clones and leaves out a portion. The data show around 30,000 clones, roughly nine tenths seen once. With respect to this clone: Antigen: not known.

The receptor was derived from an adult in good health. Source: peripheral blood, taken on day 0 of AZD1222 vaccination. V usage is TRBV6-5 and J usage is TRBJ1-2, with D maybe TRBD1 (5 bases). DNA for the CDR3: TGTGCCAGCACCACCAGCTGGGGGGCTAACTATGGCTACACCTTC. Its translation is CASTTSWGANYGYTF.